This is a list of T cell receptor beta chains from one sample in a study of blood T cell repertoires in COVID-19. The assay was immunoSEQ multiplex PCR, and TCRdb's table has in-frame clones only and misses some. The table lists roughly 98,000 clones, around four fifths of them singletons. The sample comprised peripheral blood. Receptor source: a woman between 65 and 79 years old with active or convalescent COVID-19. Both conserved end residues are part of each CDR3. The D gene is left open where the match is weak. Clone size is given for some rows only: seen once, a few or many times, or a class if the clone is expanded.

CDR3nt: TGTGCCAGCAGCCTCGGGACAGCCTATGGCTACACCTTC
CDR3aa: CASSLGTAYGYTF
abundance: .
v_gene: TRBV2
d_gene: TRBD1
j_gene: TRBJ1-2

CDR3nt: TGTGCCAGCAGCCCCATTTCGGGCGGGGGGGCCGGCAATGAGCAGTTCTTC
CDR3aa: CASSPISGGGAGNEQFF
abundance: .
v_gene: TRBV4-2
d_gene: TRBD2
j_gene: TRBJ2-1

CDR3nt: TGTGCCAGCAGTGGGGGGACTCTCTACGAGCAGTACTTC
CDR3aa: CASSGGTLYEQYF
abundance: .
v_gene: TRBV2
d_gene: .
j_gene: TRBJ2-7

CDR3nt: TGTGCCAGCAGCATAAGGACTAGCGGATTGGATGAGCAGTTCTTC
CDR3aa: CASSIRTSGLDEQFF
abundance: .
v_gene: TRBV9
d_gene: TRBD2
j_gene: TRBJ2-1

CDR3nt: TGTGCCAGCAGCTTAGCGGGGCTAAACTCCTACGAGCAGTACTTC
CDR3aa: CASSLAGLNSYEQYF
abundance: .
v_gene: TRBV7-2
d_gene: .
j_gene: TRBJ2-7

CDR3nt: TGTGCCAGCAGCGACGGTCAGGTTAATGAAAAACTGTTTTTT
CDR3aa: CASSDGQVNEKLFF
abundance: .
v_gene: TRBV6-5
d_gene: .
j_gene: TRBJ1-4

CDR3nt: TGCAGCGTTGGCGGGGGGGCCAGAGATACGCAGTATTTT
CDR3aa: CSVGGGARDTQYF
abundance: .
v_gene: TRBV29-1
d_gene: TRBD2
j_gene: TRBJ2-3

CDR3nt: TGTGCCACCAGTGATTCGGGGACAGGGGGCGAGGGAACCTATGGCTACACCTTC
CDR3aa: CATSDSGTGGEGTYGYTF
abundance: once
v_gene: TRBV24-1
d_gene: TRBD1
j_gene: TRBJ1-2

CDR3nt: TGTGCCAGCAGTGAAGCGGGGACAAGTCCCCAGTATTTT
CDR3aa: CASSEAGTSPQYF
abundance: .
v_gene: TRBV2
d_gene: .
j_gene: TRBJ2-3

CDR3nt: TGTGCCAGCAGCCAAGAACAGGGGGCAAAAGATACGCAGTATTTT
CDR3aa: CASSQEQGAKDTQYF
abundance: .
v_gene: TRBV4-2
d_gene: TRBD1
j_gene: TRBJ2-3

CDR3nt: TGTGCCAGCTCACCAGCGCAAGAAGGGGGAAAAGAGACCCAGTACTTC
CDR3aa: CASSPAQEGGKETQYF
abundance: .
v_gene: TRBV18
d_gene: .
j_gene: TRBJ2-5

CDR3nt: TGTGCCAGCTCACTGGCCCCGGGGGACTATGGCTACACCTTC
CDR3aa: CASSLAPGDYGYTF
abundance: once
v_gene: TRBV18
d_gene: .
j_gene: TRBJ1-2